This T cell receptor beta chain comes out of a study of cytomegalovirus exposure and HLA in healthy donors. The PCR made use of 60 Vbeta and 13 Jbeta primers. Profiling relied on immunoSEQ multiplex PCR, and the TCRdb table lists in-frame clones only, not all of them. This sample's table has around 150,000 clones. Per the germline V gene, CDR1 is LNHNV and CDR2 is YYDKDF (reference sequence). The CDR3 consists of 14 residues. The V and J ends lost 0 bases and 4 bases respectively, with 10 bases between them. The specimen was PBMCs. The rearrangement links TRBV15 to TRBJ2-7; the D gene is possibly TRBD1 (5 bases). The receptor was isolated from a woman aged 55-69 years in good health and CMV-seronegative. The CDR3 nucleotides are TGTGCCACCAGCAGAGAATTGTCAGGGTACGAGCAGTACTTC. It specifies CATSRELSGYEQYF.